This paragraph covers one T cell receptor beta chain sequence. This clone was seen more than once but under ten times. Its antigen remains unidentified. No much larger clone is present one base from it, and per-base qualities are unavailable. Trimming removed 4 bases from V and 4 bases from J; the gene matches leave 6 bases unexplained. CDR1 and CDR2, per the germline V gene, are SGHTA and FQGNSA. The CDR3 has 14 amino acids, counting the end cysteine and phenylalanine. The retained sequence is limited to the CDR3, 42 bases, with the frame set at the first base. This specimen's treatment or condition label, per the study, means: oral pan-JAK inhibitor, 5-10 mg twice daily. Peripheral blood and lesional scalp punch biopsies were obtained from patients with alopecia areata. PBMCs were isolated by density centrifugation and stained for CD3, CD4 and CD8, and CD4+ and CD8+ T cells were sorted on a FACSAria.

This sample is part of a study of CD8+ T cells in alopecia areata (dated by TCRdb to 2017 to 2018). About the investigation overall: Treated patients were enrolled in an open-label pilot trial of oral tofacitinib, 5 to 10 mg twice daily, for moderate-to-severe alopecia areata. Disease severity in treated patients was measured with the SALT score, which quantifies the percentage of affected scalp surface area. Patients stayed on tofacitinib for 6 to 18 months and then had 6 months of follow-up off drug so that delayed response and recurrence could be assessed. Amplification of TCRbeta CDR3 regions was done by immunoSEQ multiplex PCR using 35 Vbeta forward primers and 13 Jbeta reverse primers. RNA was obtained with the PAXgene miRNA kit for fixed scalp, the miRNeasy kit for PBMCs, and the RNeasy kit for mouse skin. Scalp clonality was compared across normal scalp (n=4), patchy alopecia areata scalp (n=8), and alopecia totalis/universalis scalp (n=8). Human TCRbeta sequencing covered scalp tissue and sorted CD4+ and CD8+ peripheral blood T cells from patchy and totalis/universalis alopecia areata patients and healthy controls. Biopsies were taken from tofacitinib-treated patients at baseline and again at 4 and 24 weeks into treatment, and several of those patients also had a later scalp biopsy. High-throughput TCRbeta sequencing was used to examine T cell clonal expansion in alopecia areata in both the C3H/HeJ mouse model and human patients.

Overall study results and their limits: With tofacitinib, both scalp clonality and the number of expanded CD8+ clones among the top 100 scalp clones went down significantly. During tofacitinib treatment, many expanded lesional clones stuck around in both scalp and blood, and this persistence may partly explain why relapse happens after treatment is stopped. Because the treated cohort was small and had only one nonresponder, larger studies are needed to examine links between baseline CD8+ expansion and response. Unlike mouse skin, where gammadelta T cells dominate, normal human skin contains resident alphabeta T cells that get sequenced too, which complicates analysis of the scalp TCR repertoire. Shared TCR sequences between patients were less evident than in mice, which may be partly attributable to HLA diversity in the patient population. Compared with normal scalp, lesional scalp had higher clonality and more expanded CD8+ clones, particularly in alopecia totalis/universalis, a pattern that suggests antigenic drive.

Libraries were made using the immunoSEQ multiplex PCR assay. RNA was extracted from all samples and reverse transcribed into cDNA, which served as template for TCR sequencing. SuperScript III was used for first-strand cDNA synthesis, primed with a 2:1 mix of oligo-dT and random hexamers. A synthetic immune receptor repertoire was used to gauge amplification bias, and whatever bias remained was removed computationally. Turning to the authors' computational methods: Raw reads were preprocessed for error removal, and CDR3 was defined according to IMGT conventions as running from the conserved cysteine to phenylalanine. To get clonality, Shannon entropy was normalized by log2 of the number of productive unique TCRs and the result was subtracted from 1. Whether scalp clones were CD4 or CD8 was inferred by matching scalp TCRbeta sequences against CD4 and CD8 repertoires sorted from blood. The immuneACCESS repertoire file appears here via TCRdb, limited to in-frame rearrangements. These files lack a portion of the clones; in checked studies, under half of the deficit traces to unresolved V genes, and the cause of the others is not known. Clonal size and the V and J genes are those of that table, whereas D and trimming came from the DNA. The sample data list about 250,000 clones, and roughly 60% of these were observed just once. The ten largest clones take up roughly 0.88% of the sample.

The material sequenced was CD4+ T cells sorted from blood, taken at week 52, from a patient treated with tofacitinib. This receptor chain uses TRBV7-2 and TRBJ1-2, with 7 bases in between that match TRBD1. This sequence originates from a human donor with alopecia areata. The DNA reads TGTGCCAGCAGCTCCGTGGGACAGAGCTATGGCTACACCTTC. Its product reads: CASSSVGQSYGYTF.